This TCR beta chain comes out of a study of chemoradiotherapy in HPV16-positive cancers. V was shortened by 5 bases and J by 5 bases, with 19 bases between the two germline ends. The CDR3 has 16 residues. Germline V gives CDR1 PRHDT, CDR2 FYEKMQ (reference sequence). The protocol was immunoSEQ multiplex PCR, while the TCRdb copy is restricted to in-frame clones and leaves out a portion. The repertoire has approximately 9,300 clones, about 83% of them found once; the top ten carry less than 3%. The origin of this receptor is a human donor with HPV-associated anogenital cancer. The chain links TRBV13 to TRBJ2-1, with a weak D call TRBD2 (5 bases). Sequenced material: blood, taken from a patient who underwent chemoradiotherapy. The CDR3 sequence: CASSTSTSLRDNEQFF. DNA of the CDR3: TGTGCCAGCAGCACGAGCACTAGTTTGAGGGACAATGAGCAGTTCTTC. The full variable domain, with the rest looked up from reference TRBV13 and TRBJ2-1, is AAGVIQSPRHLIKEKRETATLKCYPIPRHDTVYWYQQGPGQDPQFLISFYEKMQSDKGSIPDRFSAQQFSDYHSELNMSSLELGDSALYFCASSTSTSLRDNEQFFGPGTRLTVL.